The clone carrying this T cell receptor beta chain was recorded a few times. V lost 2 bases and J lost 0, with 10 bases in between. Per germline, CDR1 SGHVS and CDR2 FQNEAQ. This CDR3 region has 15 residues. TCRdb re-derived calls from the RT-PCR reads in MiXCR, one entry per CDR3 protein. This table holds about 960,000 distinct CDR3 sequences, approximately 18% found once. This sample was taken from a study of patients and donors after allogeneic stem cell transplantation. Sequences were obtained from blood, either unsorted or a sorted T cell fraction (not recorded which). The rearrangement uses TRBV7-8 and TRBJ1-1, with D unresolved. This sequence was found in a human donor who was either an allogeneic HSCT recipient or a stem cell or donor lymphocyte infusion donor (not recorded which). It is not recorded whose cells these are; they may come from a transplant donor. CDR3 nucleotides: TGTGCCAGCAGCTTACACGTCGGGATGAACACTGAAGCTTTCTTT. Protein product: CASSLHVGMNTEAFF. The whole variable domain, filled in from reference TRBV7-8 and TRBJ1-1, reads GAGVSQSPRYKVAKRGQDVALRCDPISGHVSLFWYQQALGQGPEFLTYFQNEAQLDKSGLPSDRFFAERPEGSVSTLKIQRTQQEDSAVYLCASSLHVGMNTEAFFGQGTRLTVV.